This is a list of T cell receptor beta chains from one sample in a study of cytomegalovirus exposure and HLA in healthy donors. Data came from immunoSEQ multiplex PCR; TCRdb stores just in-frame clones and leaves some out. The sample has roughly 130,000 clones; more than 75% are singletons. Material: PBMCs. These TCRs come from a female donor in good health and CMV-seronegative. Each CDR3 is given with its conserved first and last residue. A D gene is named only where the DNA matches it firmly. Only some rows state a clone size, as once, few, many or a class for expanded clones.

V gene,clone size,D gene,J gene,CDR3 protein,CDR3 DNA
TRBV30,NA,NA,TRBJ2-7,CAWSLRGGPREQYF,TGTGCCTGGAGTCTGCGGGGAGGTCCCCGCGAGCAGTACTTC
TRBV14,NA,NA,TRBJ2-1,CASSPRLNSYNEQFF,TGTGCCAGCAGCCCCCGACTGAACTCCTACAATGAGCAGTTCTTC
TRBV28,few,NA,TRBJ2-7,CASTQGGSSYEQYF,TGTGCCAGCACCCAGGGGGGATCCTCCTACGAGCAGTACTTC
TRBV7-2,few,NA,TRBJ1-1,CASSLEGRSEAFF,TGTGCCAGCAGCTTAGAAGGGAGGTCTGAAGCTTTCTTT
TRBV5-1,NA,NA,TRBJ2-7,CASSIWQGTDEQYF,TGCGCCAGCAGCATATGGCAGGGGACGGACGAGCAGTACTTC
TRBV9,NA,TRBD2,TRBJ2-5,CASSSSGGLETQYF,TGTGCCAGCTCCTCTAGCGGGGGTTTGGAGACCCAGTACTTC
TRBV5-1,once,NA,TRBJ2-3,CASSNSGTDTQYF,TGCGCCAGCAGCAACTCCGGCACAGATACGCAGTATTTT
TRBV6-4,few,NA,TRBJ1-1,CASSGALNTEAFF,TGTGCCAGCAGTGGGGCCTTGAACACTGAAGCTTTCTTT
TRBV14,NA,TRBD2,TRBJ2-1,CASSQFSGGANEQFF,TGTGCCAGCAGCCAATTCAGCGGGGGGGCCAATGAGCAGTTCTTC
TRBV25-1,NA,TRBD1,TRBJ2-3,CASSEGQGPDTQYF,TGTGCCAGCAGTGAAGGACAGGGTCCAGATACGCAGTATTTT
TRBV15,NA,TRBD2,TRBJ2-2,CATSRRSGGGELFF,TGTGCCACCAGCAGACGATCGGGGGGTGGGGAGCTGTTTTTT
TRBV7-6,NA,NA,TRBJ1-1,CASSPYDRTEAFF,TGTGCCAGCAGCCCTTACGATCGGACTGAAGCTTTCTTT
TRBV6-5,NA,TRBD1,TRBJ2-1,CASRGTGGKYNEQFF,TGTGCCAGCAGGGGAACAGGGGGCAAATACAATGAGCAGTTCTTC
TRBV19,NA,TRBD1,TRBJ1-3,CASGTGGPGNTIYF,TGTGCCAGTGGGACAGGCGGGCCTGGAAACACCATATATTTT
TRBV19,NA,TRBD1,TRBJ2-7,CASTPPGDRGFSYEQYF,TGTGCCAGTACCCCCCCTGGGGACAGGGGATTTTCCTACGAGCAGTACTTC
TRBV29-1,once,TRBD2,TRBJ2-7,CSVAGTRKYEQYF,TGCAGCGTGGCCGGGACTAGAAAATACGAGCAGTACTTC
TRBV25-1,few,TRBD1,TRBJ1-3,CASSGTGRGNTIYF,TGTGCCAGCAGTGGGACAGGGCGAGGAAACACCATATATTTT
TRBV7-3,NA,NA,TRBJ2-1,CASSIPGAGRPHRRQFF,TGTGCCAGCAGCATCCCTGGGGCGGGGAGGCCCCACAGGAGGCAGTTCTTC
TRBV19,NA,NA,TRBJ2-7,CASTGGADYEQYF,TGTGCCAGTACCGGGGGAGCCGACTACGAGCAGTACTTC
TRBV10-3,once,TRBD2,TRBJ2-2,CAISESSGGRNGELFF,TGTGCCATCAGTGAGTCCAGCGGGGGGCGTAACGGGGAGCTGTTTTTT
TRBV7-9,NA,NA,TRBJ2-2,CASSLSSSTGELFF,TGTGCCAGCAGCTTGTCGTCGAGCACCGGGGAGCTGTTTTTT
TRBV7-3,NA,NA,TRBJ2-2,CASSLSSVSGELFF,TGTGCCAGCAGCTTAAGCTCCGTGAGCGGGGAGCTGTTTTTT
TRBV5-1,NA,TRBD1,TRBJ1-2,CASSLRDRDDYGYTF,TGCGCCAGCAGCTTGAGAGACAGGGACGACTATGGCTACACCTTC
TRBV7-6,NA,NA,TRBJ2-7,CASSPSQGGEQYF,TGTGCCAGCAGCCCCAGCCAAGGCGGCGAGCAGTACTTC
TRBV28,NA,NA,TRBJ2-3,CATSLGDTDTQYF,TGTGCCACCAGTCTAGGTGACACAGATACGCAGTATTTT
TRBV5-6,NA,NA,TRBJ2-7,CASSGGRGYF,TGTGCCAGCAGCGGCGGCCGCGGGTACTTC
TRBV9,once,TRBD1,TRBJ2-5,CASSAGTGGGETQYF,TGTGCCAGCAGCGCCGGGACAGGGGGAGGGGAGACCCAGTACTTC
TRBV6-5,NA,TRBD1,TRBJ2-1,CASSASGTGDNEQFF,TGTGCCAGCAGTGCCTCCGGGACAGGGGACAATGAGCAGTTCTTC
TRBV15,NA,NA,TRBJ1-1,CATSPPASGTEAFF,TGTGCCACCAGCCCTCCGGCCTCGGGCACTGAAGCTTTCTTT
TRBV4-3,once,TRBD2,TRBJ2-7,CASSQDLGRDEQYF,TGCGCCAGCAGCCAAGATTTGGGGAGGGACGAGCAGTACTTC
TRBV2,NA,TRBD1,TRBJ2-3,CASSNSRDRSGTDTQYF,TGTGCCAGCAGTAATTCCCGGGACAGGTCGGGCACAGATACGCAGTATTTT
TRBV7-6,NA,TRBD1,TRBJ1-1,CASSLVRGEPEAFF,TGTGCCAGCAGCTTAGTCAGGGGGGAGCCTGAAGCTTTCTTT
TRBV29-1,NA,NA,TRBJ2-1,CSAANSLVNEQFF,TGCAGCGCCGCCAACTCACTAGTCAATGAGCAGTTCTTC
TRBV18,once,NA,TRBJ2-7,CASSPSNNEQYF,TGTGCCAGCTCACCATCCAACAACGAGCAGTACTTC
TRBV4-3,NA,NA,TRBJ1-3,CASSQDMGAGNTIYF,TGCGCCAGCAGCCAAGATATGGGGGCGGGAAACACCATATATTTT
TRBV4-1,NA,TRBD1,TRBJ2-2,CASSQETGVNTGELFF,TGCGCCAGCAGCCAAGAGACAGGGGTCAACACCGGGGAGCTGTTTTTT
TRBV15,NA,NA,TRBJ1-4,CATSRDLGATNEKLFF,TGTGCCACCAGCAGAGATCTGGGGGCGACTAATGAAAAACTGTTTTTT
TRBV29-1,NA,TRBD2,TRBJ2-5,CSANPSGTGGETQYF,TGCAGCGCGAACCCTAGCGGTACGGGGGGGGAGACCCAGTACTTC
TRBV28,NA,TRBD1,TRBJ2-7,CASSPGQGYLWEQYF,TGTGCCAGCAGTCCCGGACAGGGTTATCTGTGGGAGCAGTACTTC
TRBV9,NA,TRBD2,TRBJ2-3,CASSHSGQREGRDTQYF,TGTGCCAGCAGCCACTCGGGCCAGCGGGAGGGCCGAGATACGCAGTATTTT
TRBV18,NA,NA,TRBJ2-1,CASSLGQREQFF,TGTGCCAGCTCACTGGGACAACGGGAGCAGTTCTTC
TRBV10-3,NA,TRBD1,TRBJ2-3,CAIKGTGGPDTQYF,TGTGCCATCAAGGGGACAGGGGGACCAGATACGCAGTATTTT
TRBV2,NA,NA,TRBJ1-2,CASSERGTYGYTF,TGTGCCAGCAGTGAACGGGGGACCTATGGCTACACCTTC
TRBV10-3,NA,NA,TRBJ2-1,CAISEGRVYNEQFF,TGTGCCATCAGTGAGGGGCGGGTGTACAATGAGCAGTTCTTC
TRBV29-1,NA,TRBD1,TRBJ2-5,CSCWGGQGGETQYF,TGCAGCTGCTGGGGCGGACAGGGGGGAGAGACCCAGTACTTC
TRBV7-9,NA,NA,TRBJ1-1,CASSLGQVNTEAFF,TGTGCCAGCAGCTTAGGGCAGGTGAACACTGAAGCTTTCTTT